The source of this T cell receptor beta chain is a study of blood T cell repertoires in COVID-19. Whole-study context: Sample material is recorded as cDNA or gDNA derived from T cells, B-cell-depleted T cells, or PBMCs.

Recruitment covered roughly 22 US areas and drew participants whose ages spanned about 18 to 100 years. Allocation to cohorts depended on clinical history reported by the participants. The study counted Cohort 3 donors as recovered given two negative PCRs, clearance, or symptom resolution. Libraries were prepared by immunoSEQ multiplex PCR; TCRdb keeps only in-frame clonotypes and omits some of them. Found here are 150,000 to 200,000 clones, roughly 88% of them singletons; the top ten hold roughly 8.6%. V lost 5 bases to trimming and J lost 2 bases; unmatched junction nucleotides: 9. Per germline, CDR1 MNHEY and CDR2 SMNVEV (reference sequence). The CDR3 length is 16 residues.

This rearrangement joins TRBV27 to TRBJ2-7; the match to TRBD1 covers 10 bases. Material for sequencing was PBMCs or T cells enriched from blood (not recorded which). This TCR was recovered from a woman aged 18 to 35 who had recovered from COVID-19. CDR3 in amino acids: CASSKTAGTGAYEQYF. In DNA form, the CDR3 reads TGTGCCAGCAGTAAAACAGCCGGGACAGGGGCCTACGAGCAGTACTTC.